This passage covers 15 T cell receptor beta chains from one sample sequenced in a study of graft-versus-host responses after intestinal transplantation. Sequencing was performed with immunoSEQ multiplex PCR; in TCRdb, only in-frame clones are kept and a portion is missing. This sample has more than 95,000 clones, with approximately 93% found just once. These TCRs' antigens remain unknown. The sample consisted of unstimulated CD8+ T cells sorted from spleen or lymph node cells, taken before intestinal transplant. Source of these receptors: a human donor who received an intestinal transplant.

This clone was picked up one time. Written as DNA, the CDR3 is TGTGCCAGCAGTTTTAGCGGGGAGGGCAAAAACATTCAGTACTTC. This sequence encodes CASSFSGEGKNIQYF. This chain links TRBV5-4 with TRBJ2-4; 8 bases line up with TRBD2. CDR1 and CDR2 (germline): SGHNT, YYREEE (reference sequence). V gave up 5 bases and J gave up 3 bases; unmatched junction bases: 7. The CDR3 covers 15 residues.

The chain is built from TRBV4-2 and TRBJ1-2, with no clear D. The CDR3 length is 16 residues. Germline V lookup: CDR1 LGHNA, CDR2 YNFKEQ. Trimming shortened V by 0 bases and J by 6 bases, and 17 bases separated the two germline ends. Here the CDR3 DNA reads TGTGCCAGCAGCCAAGATGGGCCGGCCAGGAGTAATGGCTACACCTTC. Its protein is CASSQDGPARSNGYTF.

The genes are TRBV7-9 and TRBJ2-1, with a possible D match to TRBD1 (5 bases). The CDR3 has 14 amino acids. CDR1 is SEHNR and CDR2 is FQNEAQ in the germline V gene (reference sequence). Trimming took 10 bases from V and 7 from J, leaving 20 bases between them. The CDR3, as DNA: TGTGCCAACGAAGGGGTTATACATGGGAATGAGCAGTTCTTC. This gives the protein CANEGVIHGNEQFF.

There are a few counts of this clone. The rearrangement joins TRBV14 to TRBJ2-1; possibly TRBD2 for D (5 bases). The CDR3 is 13 amino acids. From germline, CDR1 is SGHDN and CDR2 FVKESK. The V end was cut by 1 base, the J end by 7 bases, with 8 bases between. The CDR3 DNA reads TGTGCCAGCAGCCAAGGAGGAGGTAATGAGCAGTTCTTC. It codes for CASSQGGGNEQFF.

The chain has TRBV7-6 and TRBJ2-1, with 9 nucleotides matching TRBD2. Germline V gives CDR1 SGHVS, CDR2 FNYEAQ. Germline trimming cut 4 bases from V and 4 bases from J; bases unmatched to any gene: 17. The CDR3 is made up of 19 amino acids. CDR3 region: CASSSGPAGGPAGYNEQFF. As DNA, the CDR3 is TGTGCCAGCAGCTCAGGGCCCGCGGGGGGGCCCGCGGGTTACAATGAGCAGTTCTTC.

The chain employs TRBV9 and TRBJ1-1, with D unresolved. Germline CDR1 reads SGDLS; CDR2 reads YYNGEE. Trimming removed 0 bases from V and 0 bases from J, with 9 bases in between. The CDR3 totals 15 residues. The CDR3 sequence: CASSVGGFMNTEAFF. CDR3 sequence (DNA): TGTGCCAGCAGCGTAGGGGGATTCATGAACACTGAAGCTTTCTTT.

V usage is TRBV11-2 and J usage is TRBJ2-7; a possible D gene is TRBD1 (6 bases). This CDR3 has 12 residues. Germline V gives CDR1 SGHAT, CDR2 FQNNGV. V gave up 4 bases and J gave up 5 bases, with 9 bases separating them. The CDR3 here is CASSYRVNEQYF. In DNA, the CDR3 is TGTGCCAGCAGCTACAGGGTCAACGAGCAGTACTTC.

V gene TRBV21-1 combines with J gene TRBJ2-5. TRBV21-1 is described as a pseudogene. The length of the CDR3 is 14 residues. The CDR3 here is CASTKGEGLGTQYF. CDR3 nucleotides: TGTGCCAGCACCAAAGGGGAAGGCCTGGGGACCCAGTACTTC.

This clone was detected only once. The V call is TRBV5-6, the J call TRBJ2-5, with D unresolved. Trimming removed 0 bases at V and 5 bases at J, with 8 bases between. The CDR3 has 13 amino acids. Per the germline V gene, CDR1 is SGHDT and CDR2 is YYEEEE. CDR3 residues: CASSLGDPETQYF. The CDR3 DNA sequence: TGTGCCAGCAGCTTGGGCGACCCGGAGACCCAGTACTTC.

The chain couples TRBV5-1 to TRBJ2-7; no firm D call. Germline-derived CDR1 and CDR2 are SGHRS and YFSETQ. Trimming took 4 bases from V and 1 from J, leaving 9 bases between them. This CDR3 region has 13 residues. CDR3 amino acids: CASSPPRSYEQYF. The CDR3 DNA reads as TGCGCCAGCAGCCCCCCTCGGTCCTACGAGCAGTACTTC.

V gene TRBV9 combines with J gene TRBJ1-2; 8 bases match TRBD1. The CDR3 consists of 14 residues. Germline V gene data show CDR1 as SGDLS and CDR2 as YYNGEE. With V trimmed by 3 bases and J by 4 bases, 5 bases remained unmatched. The CDR3 nucleotides are TGTGCCAGCAGCGCGCCCGACAGGGGCTATGGCTACACCTTC. This gives the protein CASSAPDRGYGYTF.

CDR3 sequence: CATAPGRMAGELFF. For the CDR3, the DNA is TGTGCCACCGCTCCGGGACGGATGGCCGGGGAGCTGTTTTTT. The chain has TRBV27 and TRBJ2-2; D assignment may be TRBD1 or TRBD2 (5 bases each). The ends were cut back, 10 bases at V and 6 bases at J, with 18 bases in the middle. Germline-derived CDR1 and CDR2 are MNHEY and SMNVEV (reference sequence). This CDR3 comprises 14 residues.

The chain combines TRBV9 with TRBJ1-1, with TRBD1 matching 7 bases. The CDR3 is made up of 14 amino acids. Germline-derived CDR1 and CDR2 are SGDLS and YYNGEE. With V trimmed by 0 bases and J by 2 bases, 1 base remained unmatched. The CDR3 sequence: CASSVGDSNTEAFF. CDR3 nucleotide sequence: TGTGCCAGCAGCGTAGGGGACAGTAACACTGAAGCTTTCTTT.

The chain joins TRBV4-2 to TRBJ1-1; D remains ambiguous. V lost 0 bases to trimming and J lost 0 bases, with 8 bases between them. Looked up from germline, CDR1 is LGHNA and CDR2 is YNFKEQ. The CDR3 runs to 15 residues. The CDR3 nucleotides are TGTGCCAGCAGCCAAGAGTTCGGGATGAACACTGAAGCTTTCTTT. As protein: CASSQEFGMNTEAFF.

The genes are TRBV6-6 and TRBJ1-2, with 8 bases matching TRBD1. The V gene's germline CDR1 is MNHNY and CDR2 SVGAGI (reference sequence). The V and J ends lost 2 bases and 7 bases, in that order; junction bases with no gene match: 9. The CDR3 has 15 residues. The DNA of the CDR3 is TGTGCCAGCAGTTACGGTCAGGGGGCTAGGGTTGGCTACACCTTC. Protein: CASSYGQGARVGYTF.